These T cell receptor beta chains were read from a single sample in a study of shared clonotypes between healthy human individuals. Using immunoSEQ multiplex PCR, the repertoire was profiled, and TCRdb retains in-frame clones only, with some absent. The sample lists under 700,000 clones, 85% to 95% seen once, with 0.11% in the top ten. Sequencing was performed on naive CD8+ T cells sorted from blood. All receptors come from a woman aged 25-40 years in good health. CDR3s include the opening cysteine and the closing phenylalanine or tryptophan. D genes are given only for firm matches. Not all rows give a size; the values are once, few, many and, for expanded clones, a class.

D	V	size	J	DNA	CDR3
NA	TRBV5-1	few	TRBJ1-1	TGCGCCAGCATCTTTGAAGCTTTCTTT	CASIFEAFF
NA	TRBV2	once	TRBJ1-1	TGTGCCAGCAGAACGGACACTGAAGCTTTCTTT	CASRTDTEAFF
TRBD2	TRBV27	NA	TRBJ2-7	TGTGCCAGCAGTTTAGCTAGCGGGGTCACCCAGCAGTACTTC	CASSLASGVTQQYF
NA	TRBV27	NA	TRBJ2-1	TGTGCCAGCAGTTTATCGTTTACCTTCGGACAGCAGTTCTTC	CASSLSFTFGQQFF
NA	TRBV7-8	NA	TRBJ2-2	TGTGCCAGCAGCTTAGGGGACGGCACCGGGGAGCTGTTTTTT	CASSLGDGTGELFF
TRBD2	TRBV9	NA	TRBJ2-1	TGTGCCAGCAGCACACCCTTAAGCGCGGGAGCCTACAATGAGCAGTTCTTC	CASSTPLSAGAYNEQFF
TRBD1	TRBV18	NA	TRBJ2-7	TGTGCCAGCTCACCAGGGACAGCTACCTACGAGCAGTACTTC	CASSPGTATYEQYF
TRBD1	TRBV6-1	NA	TRBJ2-5	TGTGCCAGCCACCACGGGGGACAGGGAGAGACCCAGTACTTC	CASHHGGQGETQYF
NA	TRBV7-3	NA	TRBJ2-5	TGTGCCAGCAGCTTAACGGCAGGGATGCAAGAGACCCAGTACTTC	CASSLTAGMQETQYF
NA	TRBV5-1	NA	TRBJ1-2	TGCGCCAGCACCTTGGACACGGGTCCCGGCGGCTATGGCTACACCTTC	CASTLDTGPGGYGYTF
NA	TRBV19	once	TRBJ2-6	TGTGCCAGTAGCCCACTTACCTCTGGGGCCAACGTCCTGACTTTC	CASSPLTSGANVLTF
NA	TRBV6-6	NA	TRBJ2-1	TGTGCCAGCAGTTACGGCCTACCGAATGAGCAGTTCTTC	CASSYGLPNEQFF
TRBD2	TRBV27	NA	TRBJ2-7	TGTGCCAGCAGTCCGACGACTAGCTTGTACGAGCAGTACTTC	CASSPTTSLYEQYF
NA	TRBV6-1	once	TRBJ2-7	TGTGCCAGCAGTGAAGTTGGAGGGTGGGAGCAGTACTTC	CASSEVGGWEQYF
TRBD1	TRBV19	NA	TRBJ2-3	TGTGCCAGTAGTGCCCACCCAGGGACAGCCCTCACAGATACGCAGTATTTT	CASSAHPGTALTDTQYF
NA	TRBV4-1	NA	TRBJ2-7	TGCGCCAGCAGCCAAGGCCTCTCTGGTGACGAGCAGTACTTC	CASSQGLSGDEQYF
NA	TRBV5-8	once	TRBJ2-7	TGTGCCAGCAAACCCGCGGGGTACTCCTACGAGCAGTACTTC	CASKPAGYSYEQYF
TRBD1	TRBV5-6	NA	TRBJ2-2	TGTGCCAGCAGCTTGCAGGGGGCGAGTTCAGGGACCGGGGAGCTGTTTTTT	CASSLQGASSGTGELFF
NA	TRBV14	NA	TRBJ2-1	TGTGCCAGCAGCCATCGGAAGCACAGTAACAATGAGCAGTTCTTC	CASSHRKHSNNEQFF
NA	TRBV5-4	few	TRBJ1-1	TGTGCCAGCAGCTTGGACGGGGCGCCTGAAGCTTTCTTT	CASSLDGAPEAFF
TRBD1	TRBV28	NA	TRBJ2-7	TGTGCCAGCAGTTCCAGGGGGCGCAACGAGCAGTACTTC	CASSSRGRNEQYF
TRBD2	TRBV2	NA	TRBJ2-1	TGTGCCAGCAGGGGACTAGCGGGATGGAATGAGCAGTTCTTC	CASRGLAGWNEQFF
TRBD1	TRBV11-3	NA	TRBJ2-1	TGTGCCAGCAGCTTAGGGACCTGGGACAGCTCCTACAATGAGCAGTTCTTC	CASSLGTWDSSYNEQFF
NA	TRBV7-9	NA	TRBJ1-5	TGTGCCAGCAGACGACAGAATCAGCCCCAGCATTTT	CASRRQNQPQHF
NA	TRBV7-8	NA	TRBJ2-7	TGTGCCAGCAGCACCAGGGGCTCCTACGAGCAGTACTTC	CASSTRGSYEQYF
NA	TRBV2	NA	TRBJ1-1	TGTGCCAGCAGTGGGGGGCCTACAGAGAACACTGAAGCTTTCTTT	CASSGGPTENTEAFF
TRBD2	TRBV5-1	NA	TRBJ2-7	TGCGCCAGCAGCGAAGGGACTAGCGGAACCTACGAGCAGTACTTC	CASSEGTSGTYEQYF
TRBD2	TRBV11-2	NA	TRBJ2-7	TGTGCCAGCAGCTTATACAAACGGGAGGGCCGCGAGCAGTACTTC	CASSLYKREGREQYF
NA	TRBV7-9	few	TRBJ2-1	TGTGCCAGCAGCTTACTGAGCCATGAGCAGTTCTTC	CASSLLSHEQFF
NA	TRBV28	few	TRBJ1-2	TGTGCCAGCAGTGCCCCCGCTAACTATGGCTACACCTTC	CASSAPANYGYTF
TRBD1	TRBV9	NA	TRBJ2-3	TGTGCCAGCAGCGTTCAGGGGGCGTTCACAGATACGCAGTATTTT	CASSVQGAFTDTQYF
NA	TRBV28	NA	TRBJ1-5	TGTGCCAGCAGGCCCGCAGATTATAGCAATCAGCCCCAGCATTTT	CASRPADYSNQPQHF
NA	TRBV30	NA	TRBJ2-1	TGTGCCTGGGACAGCTACAATGAGCAGTTCTTC	CAWDSYNEQFF